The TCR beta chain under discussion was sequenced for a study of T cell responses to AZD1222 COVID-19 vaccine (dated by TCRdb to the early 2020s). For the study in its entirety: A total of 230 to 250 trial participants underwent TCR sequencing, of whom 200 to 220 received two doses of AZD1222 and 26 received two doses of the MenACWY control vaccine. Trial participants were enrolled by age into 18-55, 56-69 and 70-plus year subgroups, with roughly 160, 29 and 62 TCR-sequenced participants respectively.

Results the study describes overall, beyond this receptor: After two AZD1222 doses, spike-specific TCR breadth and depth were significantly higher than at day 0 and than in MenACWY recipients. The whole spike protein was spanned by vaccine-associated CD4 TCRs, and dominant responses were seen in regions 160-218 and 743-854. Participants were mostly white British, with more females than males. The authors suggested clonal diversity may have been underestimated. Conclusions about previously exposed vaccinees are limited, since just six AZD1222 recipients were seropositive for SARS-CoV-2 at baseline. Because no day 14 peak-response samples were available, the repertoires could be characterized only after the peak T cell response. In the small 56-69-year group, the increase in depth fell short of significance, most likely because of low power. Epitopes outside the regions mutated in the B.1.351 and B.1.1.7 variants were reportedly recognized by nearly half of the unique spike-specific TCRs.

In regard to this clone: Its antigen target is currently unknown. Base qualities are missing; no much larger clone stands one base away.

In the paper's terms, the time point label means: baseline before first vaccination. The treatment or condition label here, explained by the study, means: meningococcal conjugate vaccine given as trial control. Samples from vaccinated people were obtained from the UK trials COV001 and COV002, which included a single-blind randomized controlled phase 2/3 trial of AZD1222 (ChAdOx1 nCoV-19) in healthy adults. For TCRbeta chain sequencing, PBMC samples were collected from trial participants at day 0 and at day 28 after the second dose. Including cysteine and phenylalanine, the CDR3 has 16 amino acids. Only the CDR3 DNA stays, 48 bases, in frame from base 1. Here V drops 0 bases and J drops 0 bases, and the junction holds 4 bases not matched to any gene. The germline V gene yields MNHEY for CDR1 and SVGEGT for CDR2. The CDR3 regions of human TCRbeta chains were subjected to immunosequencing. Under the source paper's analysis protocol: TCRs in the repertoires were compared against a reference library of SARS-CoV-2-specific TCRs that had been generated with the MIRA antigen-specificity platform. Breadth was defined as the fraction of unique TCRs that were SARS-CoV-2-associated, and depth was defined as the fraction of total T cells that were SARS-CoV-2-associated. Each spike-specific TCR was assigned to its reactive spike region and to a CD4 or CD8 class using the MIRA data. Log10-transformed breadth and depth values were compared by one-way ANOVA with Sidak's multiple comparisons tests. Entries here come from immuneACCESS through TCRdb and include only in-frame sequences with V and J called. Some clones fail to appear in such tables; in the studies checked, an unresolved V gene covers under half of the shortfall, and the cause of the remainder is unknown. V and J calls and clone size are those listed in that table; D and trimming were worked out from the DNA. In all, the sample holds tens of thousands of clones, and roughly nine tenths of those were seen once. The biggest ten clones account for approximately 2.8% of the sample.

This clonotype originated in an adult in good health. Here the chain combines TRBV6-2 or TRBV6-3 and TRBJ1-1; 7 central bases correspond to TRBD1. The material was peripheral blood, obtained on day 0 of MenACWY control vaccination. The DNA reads TGTGCCAGCAGTTACTCCGCGACAGGGCTGAACACTGAAGCTTTCTTT. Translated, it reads CASSYSATGLNTEAFF.